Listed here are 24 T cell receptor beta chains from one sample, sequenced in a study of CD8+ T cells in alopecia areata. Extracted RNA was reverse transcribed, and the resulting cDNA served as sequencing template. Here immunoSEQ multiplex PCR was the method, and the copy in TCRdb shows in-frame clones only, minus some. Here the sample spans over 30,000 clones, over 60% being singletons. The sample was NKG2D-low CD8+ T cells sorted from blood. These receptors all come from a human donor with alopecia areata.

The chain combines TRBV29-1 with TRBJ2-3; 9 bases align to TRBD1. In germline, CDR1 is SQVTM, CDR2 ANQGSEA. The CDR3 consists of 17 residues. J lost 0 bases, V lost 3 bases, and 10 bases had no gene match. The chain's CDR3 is CSVETRDRVTSTDTQYF. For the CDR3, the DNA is TGCAGCGTTGAGACAAGGGACAGGGTAACTAGCACAGATACGCAGTATTTT.

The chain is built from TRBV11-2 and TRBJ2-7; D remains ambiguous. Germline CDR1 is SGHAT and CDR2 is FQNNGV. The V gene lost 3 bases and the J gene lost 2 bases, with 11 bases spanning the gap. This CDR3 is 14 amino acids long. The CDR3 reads CASSFAGEPYEQYF. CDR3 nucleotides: TGTGCCAGCAGCTTTGCAGGAGAACCCTACGAGCAGTACTTC.

CDR3 bases: TGCGCCAGCAGACCTAGCGGGAGCTCCTACAATGAGCAGTTCTTC. It specifies CASRPSGSSYNEQFF. The chain recombines TRBV4-1 with TRBJ2-1, with 10 nucleotides matching TRBD2. V lost 6 bases and J lost 0; bases outside the gene matches: 2. This CDR3 comprises 15 residues. In germline, CDR1 is MGHRA, CDR2 YSYEKL.

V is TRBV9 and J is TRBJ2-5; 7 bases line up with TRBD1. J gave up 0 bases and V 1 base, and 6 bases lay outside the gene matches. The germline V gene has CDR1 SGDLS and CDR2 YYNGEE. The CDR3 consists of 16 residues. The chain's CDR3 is CASSVRPGTDQETQYF. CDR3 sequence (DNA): TGTGCCAGCAGCGTAAGACCCGGGACAGACCAAGAGACCCAGTACTTC.

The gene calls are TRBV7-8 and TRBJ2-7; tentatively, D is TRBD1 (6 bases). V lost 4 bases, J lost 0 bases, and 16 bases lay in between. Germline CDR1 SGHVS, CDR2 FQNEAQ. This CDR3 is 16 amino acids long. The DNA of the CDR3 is TGTGCCAGCAGCTCCTTGACAGGCCTCCCCTCCTACGAGCAGTACTTC. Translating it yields CASSSLTGLPSYEQYF.

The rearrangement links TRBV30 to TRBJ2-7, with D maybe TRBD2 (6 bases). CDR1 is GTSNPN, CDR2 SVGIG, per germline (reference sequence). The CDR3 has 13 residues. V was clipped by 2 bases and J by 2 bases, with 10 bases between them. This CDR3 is CAWSSSVTYEQYF. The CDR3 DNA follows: TGTGCCTGGAGTTCTAGCGTAACCTACGAGCAGTACTTC.

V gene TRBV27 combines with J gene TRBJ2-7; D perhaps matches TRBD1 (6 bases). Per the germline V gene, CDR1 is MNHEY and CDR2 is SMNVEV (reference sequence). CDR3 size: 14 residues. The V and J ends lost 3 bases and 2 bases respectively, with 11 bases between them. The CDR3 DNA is TGTGCCAGCAGTTTTATTGGACAGACCTACGAGCAGTACTTC. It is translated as CASSFIGQTYEQYF.

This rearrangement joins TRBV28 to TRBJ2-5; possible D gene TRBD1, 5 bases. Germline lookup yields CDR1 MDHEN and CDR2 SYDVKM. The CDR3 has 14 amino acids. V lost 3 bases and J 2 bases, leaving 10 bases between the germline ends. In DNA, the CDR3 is TGTGCCAGCAGTTTTTCAGGGCGACAAGAGACCCAGTACTTC. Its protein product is CASSFSGRQETQYF.

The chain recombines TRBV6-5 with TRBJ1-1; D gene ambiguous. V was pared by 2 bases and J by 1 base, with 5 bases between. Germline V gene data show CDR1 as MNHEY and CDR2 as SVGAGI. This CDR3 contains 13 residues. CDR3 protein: CASSYTGNTEAFF. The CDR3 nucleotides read TGTGCCAGCAGTTACACGGGGAACACTGAAGCTTTCTTT.

This CDR3 is CSATRDSSYEQYF. CDR3 coding DNA: TGCAGCGCGACCAGGGACAGCTCCTACGAGCAGTACTTC. The rearrangement links TRBV29-1 to TRBJ2-7, with 7 bases matching TRBD1. CDR1 is SQVTM, CDR2 ANQGSEA, per germline. Trimming took 7 bases from V and 0 from J; bases not matched to a gene: 6. The CDR3 is 13 amino acids.

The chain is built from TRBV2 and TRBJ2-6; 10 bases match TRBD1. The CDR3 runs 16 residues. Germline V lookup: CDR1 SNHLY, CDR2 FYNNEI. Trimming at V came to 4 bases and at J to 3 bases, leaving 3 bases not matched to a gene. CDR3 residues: CASSGTGGLGANVLTF. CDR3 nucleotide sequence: TGTGCCAGCAGTGGGACAGGGGGACTTGGGGCCAACGTCCTGACTTTC.

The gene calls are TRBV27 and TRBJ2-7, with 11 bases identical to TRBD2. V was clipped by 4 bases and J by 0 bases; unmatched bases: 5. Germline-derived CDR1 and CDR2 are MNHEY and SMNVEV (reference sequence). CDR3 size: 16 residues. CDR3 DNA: TGTGCCAGCAGTTGGTCTAGCGGGAGGAGCTCCTACGAGCAGTACTTC. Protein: CASSWSSGRSSYEQYF.

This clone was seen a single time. CDR3 amino acids: CASSQDQASGVPYEQYF. The DNA of the CDR3 is TGCGCCAGCAGCCAAGATCAGGCTAGCGGGGTTCCCTACGAGCAGTACTTC. V is TRBV4-3 and J is TRBJ2-7; 9 bases agree with TRBD2. The trim removed 0 bases at V and 2 bases at J, leaving 8 bases unmatched. Germline-derived CDR1 and CDR2 are LGHNA and YSLEER. This CDR3 contains 17 residues.

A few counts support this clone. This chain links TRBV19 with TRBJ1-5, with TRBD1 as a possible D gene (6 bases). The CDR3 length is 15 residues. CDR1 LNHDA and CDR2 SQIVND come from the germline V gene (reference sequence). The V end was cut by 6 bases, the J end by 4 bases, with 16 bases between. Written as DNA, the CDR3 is TGTGCCAGTAGAACCCTCCGGGACATAAATCAGCCCCAGCATTTT. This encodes CASRTLRDINQPQHF.

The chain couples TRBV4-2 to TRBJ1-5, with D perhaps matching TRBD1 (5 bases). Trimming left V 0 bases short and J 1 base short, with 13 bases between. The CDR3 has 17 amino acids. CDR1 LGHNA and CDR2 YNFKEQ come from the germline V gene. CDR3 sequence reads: CASSQDLARVSNQPQHF. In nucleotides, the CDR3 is TGTGCCAGCAGCCAAGATTTGGCCAGGGTGAGCAATCAGCCCCAGCATTTT.

Here the CDR3 DNA reads TGCGCCAGCAGCTTGGTGCCAGGACTGAACAATGAGCAGTTCTTC. As protein: CASSLVPGLNNEQFF. V and J are TRBV5-1 and TRBJ2-1; tentatively, D is TRBD2 (5 bases). This CDR3 contains 15 residues. Trimming cost V 0 bases and J 5 bases, with 12 bases left between them. From germline, CDR1 is SGHRS and CDR2 YFSETQ.

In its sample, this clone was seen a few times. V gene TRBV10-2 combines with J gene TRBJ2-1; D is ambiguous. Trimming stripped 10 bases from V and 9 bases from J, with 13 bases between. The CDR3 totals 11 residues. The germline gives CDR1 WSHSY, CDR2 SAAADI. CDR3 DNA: TGCGCCACCACTGTTTGGGGTGAGCAGTTCTTC. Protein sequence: CATTVWGEQFF.

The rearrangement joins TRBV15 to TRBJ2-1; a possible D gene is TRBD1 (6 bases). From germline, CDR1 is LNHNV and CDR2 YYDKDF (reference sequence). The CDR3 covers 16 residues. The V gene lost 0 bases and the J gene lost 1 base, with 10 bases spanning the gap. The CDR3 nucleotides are TGTGCCACCAGCAGAGAACGGCAGGGGTCCTACAATGAGCAGTTCTTC. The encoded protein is CATSRERQGSYNEQFF.

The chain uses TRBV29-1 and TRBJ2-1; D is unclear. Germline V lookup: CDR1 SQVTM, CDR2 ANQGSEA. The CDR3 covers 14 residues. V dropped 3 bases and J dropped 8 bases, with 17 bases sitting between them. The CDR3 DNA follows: TGCAGCGTTGAGGAGCAAGGGTTGAACGATGAGCAGTTCTTC. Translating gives CSVEEQGLNDEQFF.

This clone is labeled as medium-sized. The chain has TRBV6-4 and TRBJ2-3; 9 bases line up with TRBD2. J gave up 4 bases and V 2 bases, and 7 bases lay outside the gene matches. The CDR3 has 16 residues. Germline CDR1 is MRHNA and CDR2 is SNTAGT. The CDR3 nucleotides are TGTGCCAGCAGTGACGGAGGCGGGGGGGCACCAGATACGCAGTATTTT. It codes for CASSDGGGGAPDTQYF.

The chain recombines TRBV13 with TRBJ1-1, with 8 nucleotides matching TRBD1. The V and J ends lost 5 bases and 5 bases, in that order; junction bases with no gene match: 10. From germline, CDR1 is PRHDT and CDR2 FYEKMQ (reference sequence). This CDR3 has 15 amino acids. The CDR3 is CASSGQGVEKTEAFF. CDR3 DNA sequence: TGTGCCAGCAGCGGACAGGGAGTGGAGAAAACTGAAGCTTTCTTT. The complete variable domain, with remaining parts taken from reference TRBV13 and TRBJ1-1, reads AAGVIQSPRHLIKEKRETATLKCYPIPRHDTVYWYQQGPGQDPQFLISFYEKMQSDKGSIPDRFSAQQFSDYHSELNMSSLELGDSALYFCASSGQGVEKTEAFFGQGTRLTVV.

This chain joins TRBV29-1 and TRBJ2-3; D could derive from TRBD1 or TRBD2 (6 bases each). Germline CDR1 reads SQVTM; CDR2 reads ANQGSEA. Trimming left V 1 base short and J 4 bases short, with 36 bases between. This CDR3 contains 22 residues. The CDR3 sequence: CSVEASHGQRTSAQRGADTQYF. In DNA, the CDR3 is TGCAGCGTTGAAGCCTCCCACGGCCAGCGGACCTCCGCCCAGAGGGGGGCAGATACGCAGTATTTT.

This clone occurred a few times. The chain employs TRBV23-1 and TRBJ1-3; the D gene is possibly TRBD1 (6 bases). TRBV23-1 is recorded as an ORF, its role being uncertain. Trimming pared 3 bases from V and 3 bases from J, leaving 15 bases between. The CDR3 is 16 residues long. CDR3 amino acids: CASSQKTGADGNTIYF. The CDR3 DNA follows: TGCGCCAGCAGTCAGAAGACGGGGGCAGATGGAAACACCATATATTTT.

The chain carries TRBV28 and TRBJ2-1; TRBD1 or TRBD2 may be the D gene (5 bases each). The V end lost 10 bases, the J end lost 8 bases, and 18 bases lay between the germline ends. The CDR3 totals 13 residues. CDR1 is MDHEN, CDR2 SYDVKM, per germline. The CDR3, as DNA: TGTGCCACCAACACAGGACGGGACGATGAGCAGTTCTTC. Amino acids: CATNTGRDDEQFF.